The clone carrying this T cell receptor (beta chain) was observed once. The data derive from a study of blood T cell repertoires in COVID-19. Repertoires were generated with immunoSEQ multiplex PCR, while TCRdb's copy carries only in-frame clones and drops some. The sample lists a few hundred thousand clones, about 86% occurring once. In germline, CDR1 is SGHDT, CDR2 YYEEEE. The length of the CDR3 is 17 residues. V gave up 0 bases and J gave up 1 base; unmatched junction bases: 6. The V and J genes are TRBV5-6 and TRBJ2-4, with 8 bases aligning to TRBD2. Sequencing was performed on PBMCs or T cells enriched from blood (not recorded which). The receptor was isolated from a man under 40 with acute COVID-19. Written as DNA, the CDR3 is TGTGCCAGCAGCTTGGGGCGGGGGGCGCTTGCCAAAAACATTCAGTACTTC. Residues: CASSLGRGALAKNIQYF.